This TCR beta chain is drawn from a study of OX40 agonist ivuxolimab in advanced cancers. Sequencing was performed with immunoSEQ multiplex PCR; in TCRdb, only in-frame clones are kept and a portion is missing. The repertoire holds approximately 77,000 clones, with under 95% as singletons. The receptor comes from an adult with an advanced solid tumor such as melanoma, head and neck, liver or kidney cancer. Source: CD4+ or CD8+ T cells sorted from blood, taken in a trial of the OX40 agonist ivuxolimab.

Here the CDR3 reads CASSGRTGGYEQYF. CDR3 bases: TGTGCCAGCAGTGGAAGGACAGGGGGTTACGAGCAGTACTTC. V gene TRBV2 combines with J gene TRBJ2-7, with 10 bases identical to TRBD1. This CDR3 has 14 amino acids. In germline, CDR1 is SNHLY, CDR2 FYNNEI. The V and J ends lost 4 bases and 4 bases, in that order; junction bases with no gene match: 4.